This T cell receptor (beta chain) stems from a study of early T cells in non-severe SARS-CoV-2 infection. Turning to the study itself: Sequencing targeted bulk RNA from unsorted whole blood, leaving chains unpaired. Study-wide findings and caveats: In VDJdb matching, anti-spike CD8 responses were favored while private and CD4 specificities went missing.

Germline lookup yields CDR1 LGHNA and CDR2 YNFKEQ. Trimming took off 1 base at V and 6 bases at J, with 17 bases between the two ends. The CDR3 runs 16 residues. Attachment of unique molecular identifiers was made to individual cDNA molecules. TCRdb fed the 5' RACE reads into MiXCR, producing one record per CDR3 protein. The repertoire holds 53,000 or so distinct CDR3 sequences, more than 6.5% seen once, with 5.8% in the top ten. This clonotype was counted only a few times. Its specificity is not known. The gene calls are TRBV4-2 and TRBJ2-3; the D is unclear. The sequencing sample was made of whole blood. The TCR originated in an adult who was a healthcare worker with PCR-confirmed SARS-CoV-2 infection or an uninfected control (not recorded which). CDR3 amino acids: CASSQGSVPTVDTQYF. CDR3 DNA sequence: TGTGCCAGCAGCCAAGGCTCCGTCCCTACCGTTGATACGCAGTATTTT.